This T cell receptor (beta chain) was recovered during a study of blood T cell repertoires in COVID-19. Study context: Spain, Italy and the United States supplied samples that represented acute and convalescent COVID-19. Nucleic acid was either cDNA or gDNA, and it came from T cells, B-cell-depleted T cells, or PBMCs.

TCRdb keeps only in-frame clones here, not all; method: immunoSEQ multiplex PCR. The sample yields about 220,000 clones, roughly 85% seen once. The sample holds many counts of this clone. The receptor was derived from a man younger than 45 who had recovered from COVID-19. The sequencing input was peripheral blood.

The CDR3 region is CSVEAGMNTEAFF. CDR3 DNA: TGCAGCGTTGAAGCAGGCATGAACACTGAAGCTTTCTTT. The chain carries TRBV29-1 and TRBJ1-1; no clear D. Germline values: CDR1 SQVTM, CDR2 ANQGSEA. V lost 1 base, J lost 0 bases, and 6 bases lay in between. The CDR3 is 13 amino acids.